Following are 32 T cell receptor beta chains from one sample sequenced in a study of early T cells in non-severe SARS-CoV-2 infection. TCRdb reprocessed the 5' RACE reads via MiXCR and lists one record per CDR3 protein. The table lists tens of thousands of distinct CDR3 sequences, 4.7% of them singletons. The sequenced sample was whole blood. Receptor source: an adult who was a healthcare worker with PCR-confirmed SARS-CoV-2 infection or an uninfected control (not recorded which).

Written as DNA, the CDR3 is TGTGCCAGCAGCTTAGGGGAGTCCTACGAGCAGTACTTC. Its protein is CASSLGESYEQYF. The chain uses TRBV7-7 and TRBJ2-7; weak D call: TRBD2 (5 bases). The CDR3 loop spans 13 amino acids. The germline V gene has CDR1 SSHAT and CDR2 FNYEAQ (reference sequence). With 1 base removed from V and 1 base from J, the gap between germline ends came to 5 bases. Based on the CDR3 plus reference TRBV7-7 and TRBJ2-7, the full variable domain is GAGVSQSPRYKVTKRGQDVTLRCDPISSHATLYWYQQALGQGPEFLTYFNYEAQPDKSGLPSDRFSAERPEGSISTLTIQRTEQRDSAMYRCASSLGESYEQYFGPGTRLTVT.

This clonotype was observed at least ten times. The chain joins TRBV15 to TRBJ2-5, with D uncertain. The CDR3 has 14 residues. Per germline, CDR1 LNHNV and CDR2 YYDKDF (reference sequence). The V end was cut by 0 bases, the J end by 4 bases, with 9 bases between. CDR3 coding DNA: TGTGCCACCAGCAGAGATTTCAGCGCAGAGACCCAGTACTTC. Amino acid sequence: CATSRDFSAETQYF.

The V call is TRBV12-3 or TRBV12-4, the J call TRBJ1-6, with 8 bases identical to TRBD1. The J segment lost 6 bases and the V segment lost 6 bases, leaving 1 base of the junction unmatched. CDR3 size: 13 residues. The CDR3 DNA sequence: TGTGCCAGCAGCGACAGGGGTAATTCACCCCTCCACTTT. As protein: CASSDRGNSPLHF.

Many counts were recorded for this clonotype. The chain carries TRBV29-1 and TRBJ2-3; TRBD1 or TRBD2 may be the D gene (6 bases each). V gave up 7 bases and J gave up 5 bases, with 13 bases separating them. Germline V gene sequence: CDR1 SQVTM, CDR2 ANQGSEA. The CDR3 totals 12 residues. In DNA, the CDR3 is TGCAGCGCGAGGGGGGCCAGAGATACGCAGTATTTT. Translated: CSARGARDTQYF.

This clonotype was seen a few times. This rearrangement joins TRBV6-6 to TRBJ1-6; 9 bases agree with TRBD1. The CDR3 length is 14 residues. Trimming cost V 6 bases and J 7 bases; bases outside gene matches: 4. Per germline, CDR1 MNHNY and CDR2 SVGAGI (reference sequence). The CDR3 loop is CASRQGAGNSPLHF. The CDR3 DNA reads as TGTGCCAGCAGACAGGGGGCAGGGAATTCACCCCTCCACTTT.

There are a few counts of this clonotype. In DNA form, the CDR3 reads TGTGCCAGCAGTTCTAGCGGGGGCCGGGCGGAGCAGTACTTC. Translating gives CASSSSGGRAEQYF. This chain uses TRBV6-5 with TRBJ2-7; 10 bases agree with TRBD2. CDR3 size: 14 residues. V lost 4 bases to trimming and J lost 7 bases; unmatched junction nucleotides: 7. Germline lookup yields CDR1 MNHEY and CDR2 SVGAGI.

This clonotype was found many times. The chain employs TRBV12-3 or TRBV12-4 and TRBJ1-3; D is perhaps TRBD1 (6 bases). The CDR3 runs to 15 residues. Trimming cost V 4 bases and J 0 bases, with 10 bases left between them. The DNA for the CDR3 is TGTGCCAGCAGTTCGACAGGACCCTCTGGAAACACCATATATTTT. This sequence encodes CASSSTGPSGNTIYF.

This clonotype came up many times. The chain has TRBV12-3 or TRBV12-4 and TRBJ1-1; D is possibly TRBD1 (5 bases). CDR3 length: 16 residues. V lost 5 bases and J lost 6, with 22 bases in between. The chain's CDR3 is CASSVIPRAGSPEAFF. The CDR3, as DNA: TGTGCCAGCAGTGTAATCCCGCGTGCAGGGTCCCCTGAAGCTTTCTTT.

The chain combines TRBV20-1 with TRBJ2-3; TRBD2 aligns across 8 bases. Germline assignment: CDR1 DFQATT and CDR2 SNEGSKA (reference sequence). Trimming removed 5 bases from V and 3 bases from J; junction bases left unmatched: 13. This CDR3 comprises 16 residues. CDR3 sequence reads: CSAATGAGGTTDTQYF. The CDR3 region has the DNA TGCAGTGCTGCCACGGGGGCGGGGGGCACTACAGATACGCAGTATTTT.

There are a few counts of this clonotype. V usage is TRBV2 and J usage is TRBJ1-5, with a possible D match to TRBD1 (6 bases). CDR3 size: 14 residues. V was clipped by 1 base and J by 3 bases, with 7 bases between them. Looked up from germline, CDR1 is SNHLY and CDR2 is FYNNEI. The CDR3 loop reads CASSEGQDNQPQHF. The CDR3 region has the DNA TGTGCCAGCAGTGAAGGACAGGACAATCAGCCCCAGCATTTT.

This clonotype occurred many times. The J gene is TRBJ2-3, the V gene TRBV7-8; possibly TRBD2 for D (6 bases). CDR3 length: 14 amino acids. V was clipped by 6 bases and J by 4 bases, with 14 bases between them. The V gene's germline CDR1 is SGHVS and CDR2 FQNEAQ. CDR3 sequence: CASSLLGEADTQYF. As DNA, the CDR3 is TGTGCCAGCAGTCTGCTGGGGGAGGCAGATACGCAGTATTTT. Combining the CDR3 with reference TRBV7-8 and TRBJ2-3 gives the whole variable domain GAGVSQSPRYKVAKRGQDVALRCDPISGHVSLFWYQQALGQGPEFLTYFQNEAQLDKSGLPSDRFFAERPEGSVSTLKIQRTQQEDSAVYLCASSLLGEADTQYFGPGTRLTVL.

This clonotype has more than one count but fewer than ten. This sequence joins TRBV6-5 and TRBJ2-1, with D perhaps TRBD1 or TRBD2 (5 bases each). The CDR3 covers 19 residues. The germline V and J ends were trimmed by 0 bases and 10 bases, with 28 bases remaining between them. CDR1 is MNHEY and CDR2 is SVGAGI in the germline V gene. CDR3: CASSYSRVGSAGSNREQFF. The CDR3 DNA follows: TGTGCCAGCAGTTACTCGAGGGTGGGTAGCGCTGGCTCAAACAGGGAGCAGTTCTTC.

This clonotype was detected ten times or more. This sequence joins TRBV3-1 and TRBJ2-7, with D unclear. The CDR3 loop spans 14 amino acids. Trimming stripped 6 bases from V and 4 bases from J, with 16 bases between. The V gene's germline CDR1 is LGHDT and CDR2 YNNKEL (reference sequence). The DNA for the CDR3 is TGTGCCAGCAGGCCGGATGCGGAACCTTACGAGCAGTACTTC. Its protein is CASRPDAEPYEQYF.

This clonotype ranks as large. The chain employs TRBV6-2 or TRBV6-3 and TRBJ1-1, with 9 bases that match TRBD1. V was clipped by 8 bases and J by 5 bases; unmatched bases: 3. Germline CDR1 and CDR2: MNHEY and SVGEGT. The CDR3 length is 12 residues. In DNA form, the CDR3 reads TGTGCCAGCGGGGGGACAGGGACTGAAGCTTTCTTT. This translates into CASGGTGTEAFF.

This clonotype has more than one count but fewer than ten. The V gene is TRBV27, the J gene TRBJ2-2, with 8 nucleotides matching TRBD1. Germline V gene lookup returns CDR1 MNHEY and CDR2 SMNVEV (reference sequence). V shed 6 bases and J 5 bases; nucleotides not matched to a gene: 8. This CDR3 has 15 amino acids. CDR3 bases: TGTGCCAGCAGGAGGCAGGGGGCATGGACCGGGGAGCTGTTTTTT. Amino acids: CASRRQGAWTGELFF.

This clonotype was counted many times. This sequence joins TRBV7-6 and TRBJ2-2; D not certain. V lost 2 bases, J lost 1 base, and 14 bases lay in between. Germline CDR1 reads SGHVS; CDR2 reads FNYEAQ. This CDR3 has 17 amino acids. CDR3 protein: CASSLNHWALNTGELFF. The CDR3, as DNA: TGTGCCAGCAGCTTAAATCACTGGGCCTTGAACACCGGGGAGCTGTTTTTT.

In its sample, this clonotype was seen many times. This sequence joins TRBV24-1 and TRBJ2-3; D is undetermined. Trimming took off 7 bases at V and 2 bases at J, with 24 bases between the two ends. CDR1 and CDR2 from the germline V gene are KGHDR and SFDVKD. The CDR3 is 18 amino acids. CDR3 DNA sequence: TGTGCCACCAGCCCATCAGGAAAGAACGGTCTAGACACAGATACGCAGTATTTT. This codes for CATSPSGKNGLDTDTQYF.

This clonotype was recorded a few times. The chain recombines TRBV7-2 with TRBJ1-3, with D tentatively TRBD1 (6 bases). The CDR3 has 14 residues. The V gene lost 7 bases and the J gene lost 3 bases, with 13 bases spanning the gap. Per germline, CDR1 SGHTA and CDR2 FQGNSA. DNA for the CDR3: TGTGCCAGCACCGAGCAGGGGCTTGGAAACACCATATATTTT. This sequence encodes CASTEQGLGNTIYF.

In this sample, this clonotype turned up many times. The genes are TRBV24-1 and TRBJ2-3, with a possible D match to TRBD2 (7 bases). The ends were cut back, 2 bases at V and 5 bases at J, with 13 bases in the middle. The CDR3 is made up of 15 amino acids. The germline V gene encodes CDR1 KGHDR and CDR2 SFDVKD. CDR3 sequence: CATSDSGGGQDTQYF. CDR3 nucleotides: TGTGCCACCAGTGATTCGGGCGGGGGCCAAGATACGCAGTATTTT.

This clonotype was observed many times. The V and J genes are TRBV12-3 or TRBV12-4 and TRBJ2-6, with a weak D call TRBD2 (5 bases). V lost 5 bases and J lost 0, with 8 bases in between. The CDR3 contains 15 residues. CDR3: CASSDTSSGANVLTF. The DNA for the CDR3 is TGTGCCAGCAGTGATACTAGCTCTGGGGCCAACGTCCTGACTTTC.

This clonotype was seen at least ten times. The genes are TRBV5-1 and TRBJ1-6; no clear D gene. This CDR3 is 16 amino acids long. Between the trimmed V and J ends, which lost 5 bases and 8 bases, there was a span of 20 bases. From germline, CDR1 is SGHRS and CDR2 YFSETQ. The CDR3 bases are TGCGCCAGCAGACCCGCCCACCAATCCACGGATTCACCCCTCCACTTT. Protein sequence: CASRPAHQSTDSPLHF.

This clonotype was recorded many times. The chain employs TRBV6-5 and TRBJ2-7, with D tentatively TRBD1 (6 bases). Trimming removed 4 bases from V and 0 bases from J, with 19 bases in between. Looked up from germline, CDR1 is MNHEY and CDR2 is SVGAGI. The CDR3 extends over 17 amino acids. CDR3 sequence (DNA): TGTGCCAGCAGTTCCTCCCGACAGGCCAAATCCTCCTACGAGCAGTACTTC. This sequence encodes CASSSSRQAKSSYEQYF.

There are a few counts of this clonotype. A much larger clone lies a single base off, so this may be a read error. The rearrangement uses TRBV5-5 and TRBJ1-1; no firm D call. With 6 bases removed from V and 0 bases from J, the gap between germline ends came to 15 bases. Germline V gives CDR1 SGHKS, CDR2 YYEKEE (reference sequence). The CDR3 runs to 15 residues. The CDR3 sequence is CASTTGAHMNTEAFF. DNA for the CDR3: TGTGCCAGCACCACCGGTGCCCACATGAACACTGAAGCTTTCTTT.

This clonotype was detected many times. This rearrangement joins TRBV14 to TRBJ2-3; no definite D call. Trimming took off 7 bases at V and 5 bases at J, with 13 bases between the two ends. In germline, CDR1 is SGHDN, CDR2 FVKESK. The CDR3 sequence is 13 residues long. The CDR3 nucleotides are TGTGCCAGCATTGAGGCGACTGGAGATACGCAGTATTTT. Protein product: CASIEATGDTQYF.

In this sample, this clonotype turned up many times. This chain uses TRBV2 with TRBJ2-5; 9 bases are shared with TRBD2. V gave up 3 bases and J gave up 5 bases; unmatched junction bases: 10. From germline, CDR1 is SNHLY and CDR2 FYNNEI. The CDR3 is made up of 16 amino acids. CDR3 protein: CASSDSGLARKETQYF. Here the CDR3 DNA reads TGTGCCAGCAGTGATTCGGGACTAGCCCGCAAGGAGACCCAGTACTTC.

At least ten counts were recorded for this clonotype. V and J are TRBV5-4 and TRBJ2-1; TRBD2 aligns across 9 bases. Germline CDR1 and CDR2: SGHNT and YYREEE (reference sequence). The CDR3 loop spans 16 amino acids. Trimming cost V 4 bases and J 8 bases; bases outside gene matches: 13. The CDR3 DNA reads as TGTGCCAGCAGCGGTGGAGGAGCGGGGGGCATCCATGAGCAGTTCTTC. It is translated as CASSGGGAGGIHEQFF.

This clonotype occurred many times. The rearrangement links TRBV6-6 to TRBJ1-5, with 9 positions matching TRBD1. The CDR3 contains 15 residues. J was trimmed by 5 bases and V by 0 bases; bases with no gene match: 2. CDR1 is MNHNY, CDR2 SVGAGI, per germline (reference sequence). Here the CDR3 reads CASSYSTGGYQPQHF. DNA of the CDR3: TGTGCCAGCAGTTACTCGACAGGGGGGTATCAGCCCCAGCATTTT.

The V call is TRBV6-1, the J call TRBJ2-5, with TRBD1 as a possible D gene (6 bases). Germline V gene sequence: CDR1 MNHNS, CDR2 SASEGT. The CDR3 spans 14 residues. V lost 8 bases and J 5 bases, leaving 18 bases between the germline ends. CDR3: CASRLGHLGETQYF. The CDR3 DNA reads TGTGCCAGCCGCTTGGGACACCTGGGGGAGACCCAGTACTTC.

This clonotype was detected ten times or more. V is TRBV7-3 and J is TRBJ2-7; no reliable D call. Looked up from germline, CDR1 is SGHTA and CDR2 is FQGTGA. The CDR3 sequence is 13 residues long. V was cut by 5 bases and J by 2 bases, with 10 bases left in between. The CDR3 spells CASSRQVAYEQYF. The CDR3 region has the DNA TGTGCCAGCAGCCGCCAAGTAGCCTACGAGCAGTACTTC.

This clonotype was counted ten times or more. This chain joins TRBV7-8 and TRBJ1-2, with D perhaps TRBD1 (6 bases). This CDR3 has 16 amino acids. Germline assignment: CDR1 SGHVS and CDR2 FQNEAQ. Trimming stripped 1 base from V and 3 bases from J, with 15 bases between. The CDR3 DNA sequence: TGTGCCAGCAGCTTAGGAGGTCACAGGGCGGACTATGGCTACACCTTC. Protein product: CASSLGGHRADYGYTF.

Only a few counts were recorded for this clonotype. This sequence joins TRBV20-1 and TRBJ2-1, with 8 bases identical to TRBD2. Trimming at V came to 6 bases and at J to 4 bases, leaving 8 bases not matched to a gene. This CDR3 is 14 amino acids long. From germline, CDR1 is DFQATT and CDR2 SNEGSKA (reference sequence). The CDR3 is CSARGTRGYNEQFF. For the CDR3, the DNA is TGCAGTGCCCGGGGGACTAGGGGATACAATGAGCAGTTCTTC.

The V and J genes are TRBV3-1 and TRBJ2-5; D gene uncertain. V was shortened by 7 bases and J by 5 bases, with 11 bases between the two germline ends. CDR3 length: 12 amino acids. Germline CDR1 reads LGHDT; CDR2 reads YNNKEL (reference sequence). The CDR3 here is CASIGPRETQYF. The CDR3 coding sequence is TGTGCCAGCATAGGGCCCCGGGAGACCCAGTACTTC.